This is a list of T cell receptor beta chains from one sample in a study of molecular identifiers for immune sequencing clone quantification. One entry per CDR3 protein, called by TCRdb with MiXCR from the PCR reads. Among 100,000 or so distinct CDR3 sequences listed, around 30% were seen once. Material for sequencing was naive CD8+ T cells from blood, with Jurkat cell RNA spiked in. The receptors were sampled from a human donor in good health. Some libraries in this study had Jurkat cell RNA spiked in. CDR3s include the opening cysteine and the closing phenylalanine or tryptophan. A D gene is named only where the DNA matches it firmly. Size is stated for part of the rows, as once, few or many counts, or as a class when the clone is expanded.

J gene	clone size	V gene	D gene	CDR3 DNA	CDR3 protein
TRBJ2-1	.	TRBV12-3/TRBV12-4	TRBD2	TGTGCCAGCAGTCCCCGGATAGCGGGAGTTCTCTACAATGAGCAGTTCTTC	CASSPRIAGVLYNEQFF
TRBJ1-1	many	TRBV4-1	.	TGCGCCAGCAGCCAAGAGGGACAGAACACTGAAGCTTTCTTT	CASSQEGQNTEAFF
TRBJ2-7	.	TRBV4-3	.	TGCGCCAGCAGCCTCGGACTAGGGGGATACGAGCAGTACTTC	CASSLGLGGYEQYF
TRBJ2-7	once	TRBV18	.	TGTGCCAGCTCACGTCCCGGGTCAGGGGACTACGAGCAGTACTTC	CASSRPGSGDYEQYF
TRBJ2-3	few	TRBV19	.	TGTGCCAGTAGACGGGATAGCACAGATACGCAGTATTTT	CASRRDSTDTQYF
TRBJ1-5	.	TRBV19	TRBD1	TGTGCCAGTAGCACCGGGACAGGGGTCAATCAGCCCCAGCATTTT	CASSTGTGVNQPQHF
TRBJ2-1	few	TRBV29-1	TRBD2	TGCAGCCCAATCTGTGCGGGGGAGGCGGGTACGAATGAGCAGTTCTTC	CSPICAGEAGTNEQFF
TRBJ2-7	many	TRBV5-6	.	TGTGCCAGCAGCTTCGCCTACGAGCAGTACTTC	CASSFAYEQYF
TRBJ1-5	many	TRBV2	.	TGTGCCAGCAGCCGAGCCTACTATCAGCCCCAGCATTTT	CASSRAYYQPQHF
TRBJ2-1	many	TRBV20-1	.	TGCAGTGCCCGAGGAGGCTCCTACAATGAGCAGTTCTTC	CSARGGSYNEQFF
TRBJ2-6	.	TRBV19	TRBD1	TGTGCCAGTACCACCAAACTGGGGACAGGGCGGTTCTCTGGGGCCAACGTCCTGACTTTC	CASTTKLGTGRFSGANVLTF
TRBJ2-3	few	TRBV7-9	TRBD2	TGTGCCACCGGACCGGGACTAGCGGTCACAGATACGCAGTATTTT	CATGPGLAVTDTQYF
TRBJ1-4	few	TRBV15	TRBD1	TGTGCCACCACCTCGGACAGGGGGTCCTTTGCAACTAATGAAAAACTGTTTTTT	CATTSDRGSFATNEKLFF
TRBJ1-5	few	TRBV12-3/TRBV12-4	.	TGTGCCAGCACCCACGGGGGGTACGAGGCGCGCCAGCATTTT	CASTHGGYEARQHF
TRBJ1-2	.	TRBV19	.	TGTGCCACAAGGGAGGATGGCTACACCTTC	CATREDGYTF
TRBJ2-7	few	TRBV20-1	.	TGCAGTGCTAGAGATCTGATAGCGGACTCCTACGAGCAGTACTTC	CSARDLIADSYEQYF
TRBJ2-3	once	TRBV27	.	TGTGCCAGCAGGCGGGTGAAGAGCACAGATACGCAGTATTTT	CASRRVKSTDTQYF
TRBJ1-4	few	TRBV7-9	.	TGTGCCGTTCACGGAACGGAGGATGAAAAACTGTTTTTT	CAVHGTEDEKLFF
TRBJ2-2	.	TRBV4-3	.	TGCGCCAGCAGCCAACGGGGGGCCGGGGAGCTGATTTTT	CASSQRGAGELIF
TRBJ2-7	few	TRBV6-5	.	TGTGCCAGCAGTTACGGCGGGCGCTCCTACGAGCAGTACTTC	CASSYGGRSYEQYF
TRBJ2-3	.	TRBV3-1	.	TGTGCCAGCAGCCAAGAGGATAGAGACTACCCATACACGCAGTATTTT	CASSQEDRDYPYTQYF
TRBJ2-3	many	TRBV28	.	TGTGCCAGCAGCTTGGTAGCTAGCACAGATACGCAGTATTTT	CASSLVASTDTQYF
TRBJ2-7	few	TRBV9	.	TGTGCCAGCAGCGTCACCGGGGCAGGGTCCTACGAGCAGTACTTC	CASSVTGAGSYEQYF
TRBJ2-5	few	TRBV4-3	.	TGCGCCAGCAGCCAAGGGGCTTGGAGGGACCAAGAGACCCAGTACTTC	CASSQGAWRDQETQYF
TRBJ1-1	few	TRBV20-1	TRBD1	TGCAGTGCTGGAGGTACTGAGGGGGCCACTGAAGCTTTCTTT	CSAGGTEGATEAFF
TRBJ1-1	many	TRBV5-1	.	TGCGCCAGCAGCGTAGGACGTTCGGCTGCTTTCTTT	CASSVGRSAAFF
TRBJ2-1	.	TRBV27	.	TGTGCCAGCAGTTTCGCGGGCAACCAATACAATGAGCAGTTCTTC	CASSFAGNQYNEQFF
TRBJ1-2	.	TRBV10-3	.	TGTGCCATCAGTGAAGCAACATTTGGAACTTATGGCTACACCTTC	CAISEATFGTYGYTF
TRBJ2-3	.	TRBV10-3	TRBD2	TGTGCCACCACTAGCGCCCTGCGGGATACGCAGTATTTT	CATTSALRDTQYF
TRBJ2-5	few	TRBV29-1	.	TGCAGCGTTGAGCCGTTGACTACACGAGAAGAGACACAGTACTTC	CSVEPLTTREETQYF
TRBJ2-2	.	TRBV11-2	.	TGTGCCAGCAGTAATAAGAACACCGGGGAGCTGTTTTTT	CASSNKNTGELFF
TRBJ2-7	few	TRBV21-1	.	TGTGCCAGCACCTCCGGGACAGGGAGAAGTGAGCAGTACTTC	CASTSGTGRSEQYF
TRBJ1-4	.	TRBV20-1	TRBD1	TGCAGTGCTCCTCGGGACAGGACAACTAATGGAAAACTGTTTTTT	CSAPRDRTTNGKLFF
TRBJ2-7	.	TRBV19	.	TGTGCCAGCCGGGACGGGTTTGAGGAGCAGTACTTC	CASRDGFEEQYF
TRBJ1-1	many	TRBV28	.	TGTGCCAGCAACCCTCGGCGGGGAGTAAAGAAAGAAGCTTTCTTT	CASNPRRGVKKEAFF
TRBJ2-7	few	TRBV6-2/TRBV6-3	TRBD2	TGTGCCAGCAGTTACGAATTGAGCGGGAGGGCCTCGGGGAGCGAGCAGTACTTC	CASSYELSGRASGSEQYF
TRBJ2-7	few	TRBV7-8	TRBD2	TGTGCCAGCAGCTTAGGGACTAGCTTTCCCTACGAGCAGTACTTC	CASSLGTSFPYEQYF
TRBJ2-2	.	TRBV20-1	.	TGCAGTGCTATTCCTTATCGGGTCCTGATCACCGGGGAGCTGTATTTT	CSAIPYRVLITGELYF
TRBJ1-4	.	TRBV7-2	.	TGTGCCAGCAGCTTACTGGGGGGGACTAATGAAAAACTGTTTTTT	CASSLLGGTNEKLFF
TRBJ1-1	many	TRBV12-3/TRBV12-4	.	TGTGCCAGCAGCCCCGCTTACAGTTTAGACACTGAAGCTTTCTTT	CASSPAYSLDTEAFF
TRBJ2-7	few	TRBV2	TRBD2	TGTGCCAGCAGCAACAGCCAAGAACCGGGACTAGCGACCTACGAGCAGTACTTC	CASSNSQEPGLATYEQYF
TRBJ2-1	.	TRBV7-3	TRBD2	TGTGCCAGCAGCTCAGTAGCGGGGGGTCTTTACAATGAGCAGTTCTTC	CASSSVAGGLYNEQFF
TRBJ2-7	many	TRBV20-1	.	TGCAGTGCTAGTCAATCGAGCTCCTACGAGCAGTACTTC	CSASQSSSYEQYF